This is a list of T cell receptor beta chains from one sample in a study of response to subunit inactivated influenza vaccine. TCRdb itself ran the RT-PCR reads through MiXCR, one entry per CDR3 protein. Found here are about 170,000 distinct CDR3 sequences, more than 10% of them singletons; the top ten hold less than 30%. These sequences were also reported in another study, on T cells expressing NK-cell markers.

Specimen: CD8+ T cells sorted from PBMCs, collected 12 days after vaccination. The receptors here all came from a man between 45 and 60 years old who received an inactivated influenza vaccine. The CDR3 runs from the conserved cysteine through the conserved F or W. Fields, in order: clone size, D gene, V gene, J gene, CDR3 DNA, CDR3 protein. D genes are given only for firm matches. The listing skips clone size in some rows; elsewhere it reads once, few, many or a size class.

few	NA	TRBV12-3/TRBV12-4	TRBJ1-2	TGTGCCAGCAGTTTTGCTGGGGACGACTATGGCTACACCTTC	CASSFAGDDYGYTF
NA	NA	TRBV6-2/TRBV6-3	TRBJ2-3	TGTGCCAGCAGTTACTCCCTGAAGGAGAGCACAGATACGCAGTATTTT	CASSYSLKESTDTQYF
few	NA	TRBV7-6	TRBJ2-7	TGTGCCAGCAGCCGGGGAGCTACCTACGAGCAGTACTTC	CASSRGATYEQYF
few	NA	TRBV10-3	TRBJ2-7	TGTGCCATCAGTAAGCCCGAGACAGACCTTTACGAGCAGTACTTC	CAISKPETDLYEQYF
few	TRBD2	TRBV28	TRBJ2-7	TGTGCCAGCAGTTTAAGCAGGGAGGGAGAGCAGTACTTC	CASSLSREGEQYF
NA	NA	TRBV11-2	TRBJ2-2	TGTGCCAGCACCCCCATCCCCGCAAATTACCGTAACACCGGGGAGCTGTTTTTT	CASTPIPANYRNTGELFF
few	NA	TRBV20-1	TRBJ1-4	TGCAGTGCCAAACAGGCTTTCTATGAAAAACTGTTTTTT	CSAKQAFYEKLFF
few	NA	TRBV11-1	TRBJ2-5	TGTGCCAGCAGCTCATACCGCAGGGAAAATTTGGAGACCCAGTACTTC	CASSSYRRENLETQYF
few	TRBD1	TRBV28	TRBJ2-7	TGTGCCAGCAGTTTAATCGGACAGGGGGGCGAGCAGTACTTC	CASSLIGQGGEQYF
NA	NA	TRBV6-2/TRBV6-3	TRBJ2-7	TGTGCCAGCAGTTACTACTCATCAGGGGACGAGCAGTACTTC	CASSYYSSGDEQYF
few	NA	TRBV20-1	TRBJ2-7	TGCAGTGCTAGAGATTACAGGAGCTACGAGCAGTACTTC	CSARDYRSYEQYF
NA	TRBD2	TRBV7-2	TRBJ2-1	TGTGCCAGCAGCTTCCAGCGGGGGGGATCCTACAATGAGCAGTTCTTC	CASSFQRGGSYNEQFF